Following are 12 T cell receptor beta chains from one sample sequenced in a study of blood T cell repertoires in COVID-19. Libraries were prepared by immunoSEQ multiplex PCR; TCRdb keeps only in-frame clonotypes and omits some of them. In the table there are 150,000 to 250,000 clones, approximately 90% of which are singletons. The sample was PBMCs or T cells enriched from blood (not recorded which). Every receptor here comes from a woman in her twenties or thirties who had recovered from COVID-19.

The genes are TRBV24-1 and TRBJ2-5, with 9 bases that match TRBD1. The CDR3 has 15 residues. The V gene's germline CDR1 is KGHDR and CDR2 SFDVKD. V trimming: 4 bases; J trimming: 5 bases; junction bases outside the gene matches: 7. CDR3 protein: CATSDSGTGKETQYF. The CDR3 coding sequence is TGTGCCACCAGTGACTCGGGGACAGGGAAGGAGACCCAGTACTTC.

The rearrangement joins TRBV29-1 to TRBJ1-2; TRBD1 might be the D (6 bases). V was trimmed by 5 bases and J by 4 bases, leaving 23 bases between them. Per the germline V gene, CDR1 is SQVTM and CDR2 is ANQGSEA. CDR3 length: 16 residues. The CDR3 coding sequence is TGCAGCGTTTCACATGGGGGCCGACAGGATCTCTATGGCTACACCTTC. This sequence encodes CSVSHGGRQDLYGYTF.

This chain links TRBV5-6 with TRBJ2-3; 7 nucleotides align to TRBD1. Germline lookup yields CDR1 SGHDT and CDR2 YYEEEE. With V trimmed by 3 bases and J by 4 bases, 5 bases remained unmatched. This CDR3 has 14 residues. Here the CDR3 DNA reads TGTGCCAGCAGCTCAACAGGGGTCCCAGATACGCAGTATTTT. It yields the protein CASSSTGVPDTQYF.

The CDR3 nucleotides are TGTGCCAGCAGCTCCGGAGCCGCAGGGTCTAATGAAAAACTGTTTTTT. Protein sequence: CASSSGAAGSNEKLFF. The chain links TRBV7-9 to TRBJ1-4, with a tentative D call TRBD1 (5 bases). CDR1 SEHNR and CDR2 FQNEAQ come from the germline V gene (reference sequence). This CDR3 spans 16 amino acids. Between the trimmed V and J ends, which lost 4 bases and 3 bases, there was a span of 15 bases.

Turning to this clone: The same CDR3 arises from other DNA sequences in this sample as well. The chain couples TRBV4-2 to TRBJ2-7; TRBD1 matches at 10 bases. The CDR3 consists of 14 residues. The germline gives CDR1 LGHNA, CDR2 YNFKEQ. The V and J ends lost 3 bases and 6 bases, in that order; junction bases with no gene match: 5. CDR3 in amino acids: CASSQPGQGPEQYF. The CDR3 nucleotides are TGTGCCAGCAGCCAGCCGGGACAGGGGCCCGAGCAGTACTTC.

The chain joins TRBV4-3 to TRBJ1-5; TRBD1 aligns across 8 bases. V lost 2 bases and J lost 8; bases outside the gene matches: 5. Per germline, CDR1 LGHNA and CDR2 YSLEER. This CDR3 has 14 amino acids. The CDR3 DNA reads TGCGCCAGCAGCCAAAGACAGGGGTGGGAGCCCCAGCATTTT. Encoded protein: CASSQRQGWEPQHF.

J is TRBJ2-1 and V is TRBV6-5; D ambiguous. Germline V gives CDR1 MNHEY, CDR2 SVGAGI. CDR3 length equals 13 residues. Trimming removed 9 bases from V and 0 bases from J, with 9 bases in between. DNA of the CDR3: TGTGCCAGTGGAAGGAGCTCCTACAATGAGCAGTTCTTC. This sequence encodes CASGRSSYNEQFF.

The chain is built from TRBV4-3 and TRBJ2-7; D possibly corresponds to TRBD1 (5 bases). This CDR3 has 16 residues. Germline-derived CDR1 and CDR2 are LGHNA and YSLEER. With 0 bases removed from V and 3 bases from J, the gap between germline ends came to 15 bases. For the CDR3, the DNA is TGCGCCAGCAGCCAAGATGGGCAGGGTAACAGCTACGAGCAGTACTTC. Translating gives CASSQDGQGNSYEQYF.

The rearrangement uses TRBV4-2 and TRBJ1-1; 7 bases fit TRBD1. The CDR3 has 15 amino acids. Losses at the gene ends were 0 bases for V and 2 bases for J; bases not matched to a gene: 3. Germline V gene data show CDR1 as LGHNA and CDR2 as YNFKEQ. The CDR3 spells CASSQDTGENTEAFF. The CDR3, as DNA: TGTGCCAGCAGCCAAGACACAGGGGAAAACACTGAAGCTTTCTTT.

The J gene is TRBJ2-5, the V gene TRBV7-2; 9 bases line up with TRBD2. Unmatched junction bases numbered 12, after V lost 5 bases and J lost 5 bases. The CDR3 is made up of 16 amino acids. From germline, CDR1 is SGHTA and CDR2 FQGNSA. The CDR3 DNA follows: TGTGCCAGCAGCCGGAGGGGCGGGGGGGCCGACGAGACCCAGTACTTC. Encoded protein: CASSRRGGGADETQYF.

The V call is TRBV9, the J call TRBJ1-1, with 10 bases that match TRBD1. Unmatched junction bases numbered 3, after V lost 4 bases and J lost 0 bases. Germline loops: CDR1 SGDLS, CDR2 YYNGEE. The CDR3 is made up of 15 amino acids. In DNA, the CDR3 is TGTGCCAGCAGCCTGGGACAGGGGATGAACACTGAAGCTTTCTTT. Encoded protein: CASSLGQGMNTEAFF.

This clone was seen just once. The CDR3 DNA reads as TGTGCCAGCAGTCCCCGACTAGCGGGTACGCAGTATTTT. It encodes CASSPRLAGTQYF. The chain recombines TRBV6-5 with TRBJ2-3; 10 bases are shared with TRBD2. V shed 5 bases, J shed 8 bases, and the junction held 4 bases outside the gene matches. From germline, CDR1 is MNHEY and CDR2 SVGAGI. CDR3 length equals 13 residues.